The present T cell receptor beta chain was sequenced within a study of blood T cell repertoires in COVID-19. Study overall: COVID-19 samples, acute and convalescent, were from the United States, Italy and Spain.

Generated by immunoSEQ multiplex PCR, the TCRdb table keeps only in-frame clones and is missing some. Here the sample spans about 310,000 clones, under 90% being singletons. The CDR3 totals 15 residues. V lost 3 bases, J lost 0 bases, and 10 bases lay in between. This receptor was identified in a man between 60 and 75 years old who had recovered from COVID-19. The gene calls are TRBV5-3 and TRBJ1-5; D is perhaps TRBD1 (6 bases). TRBV5-3 is sorted into the ORF group, with uncertain function. Sequenced material: PBMCs or T cells enriched from blood (not recorded which). The CDR3 protein is CARSYSGDSNQPQHF. The CDR3 DNA follows: TGTGCCAGAAGCTACTCAGGGGATAGCAATCAGCCCCAGCATTTT.